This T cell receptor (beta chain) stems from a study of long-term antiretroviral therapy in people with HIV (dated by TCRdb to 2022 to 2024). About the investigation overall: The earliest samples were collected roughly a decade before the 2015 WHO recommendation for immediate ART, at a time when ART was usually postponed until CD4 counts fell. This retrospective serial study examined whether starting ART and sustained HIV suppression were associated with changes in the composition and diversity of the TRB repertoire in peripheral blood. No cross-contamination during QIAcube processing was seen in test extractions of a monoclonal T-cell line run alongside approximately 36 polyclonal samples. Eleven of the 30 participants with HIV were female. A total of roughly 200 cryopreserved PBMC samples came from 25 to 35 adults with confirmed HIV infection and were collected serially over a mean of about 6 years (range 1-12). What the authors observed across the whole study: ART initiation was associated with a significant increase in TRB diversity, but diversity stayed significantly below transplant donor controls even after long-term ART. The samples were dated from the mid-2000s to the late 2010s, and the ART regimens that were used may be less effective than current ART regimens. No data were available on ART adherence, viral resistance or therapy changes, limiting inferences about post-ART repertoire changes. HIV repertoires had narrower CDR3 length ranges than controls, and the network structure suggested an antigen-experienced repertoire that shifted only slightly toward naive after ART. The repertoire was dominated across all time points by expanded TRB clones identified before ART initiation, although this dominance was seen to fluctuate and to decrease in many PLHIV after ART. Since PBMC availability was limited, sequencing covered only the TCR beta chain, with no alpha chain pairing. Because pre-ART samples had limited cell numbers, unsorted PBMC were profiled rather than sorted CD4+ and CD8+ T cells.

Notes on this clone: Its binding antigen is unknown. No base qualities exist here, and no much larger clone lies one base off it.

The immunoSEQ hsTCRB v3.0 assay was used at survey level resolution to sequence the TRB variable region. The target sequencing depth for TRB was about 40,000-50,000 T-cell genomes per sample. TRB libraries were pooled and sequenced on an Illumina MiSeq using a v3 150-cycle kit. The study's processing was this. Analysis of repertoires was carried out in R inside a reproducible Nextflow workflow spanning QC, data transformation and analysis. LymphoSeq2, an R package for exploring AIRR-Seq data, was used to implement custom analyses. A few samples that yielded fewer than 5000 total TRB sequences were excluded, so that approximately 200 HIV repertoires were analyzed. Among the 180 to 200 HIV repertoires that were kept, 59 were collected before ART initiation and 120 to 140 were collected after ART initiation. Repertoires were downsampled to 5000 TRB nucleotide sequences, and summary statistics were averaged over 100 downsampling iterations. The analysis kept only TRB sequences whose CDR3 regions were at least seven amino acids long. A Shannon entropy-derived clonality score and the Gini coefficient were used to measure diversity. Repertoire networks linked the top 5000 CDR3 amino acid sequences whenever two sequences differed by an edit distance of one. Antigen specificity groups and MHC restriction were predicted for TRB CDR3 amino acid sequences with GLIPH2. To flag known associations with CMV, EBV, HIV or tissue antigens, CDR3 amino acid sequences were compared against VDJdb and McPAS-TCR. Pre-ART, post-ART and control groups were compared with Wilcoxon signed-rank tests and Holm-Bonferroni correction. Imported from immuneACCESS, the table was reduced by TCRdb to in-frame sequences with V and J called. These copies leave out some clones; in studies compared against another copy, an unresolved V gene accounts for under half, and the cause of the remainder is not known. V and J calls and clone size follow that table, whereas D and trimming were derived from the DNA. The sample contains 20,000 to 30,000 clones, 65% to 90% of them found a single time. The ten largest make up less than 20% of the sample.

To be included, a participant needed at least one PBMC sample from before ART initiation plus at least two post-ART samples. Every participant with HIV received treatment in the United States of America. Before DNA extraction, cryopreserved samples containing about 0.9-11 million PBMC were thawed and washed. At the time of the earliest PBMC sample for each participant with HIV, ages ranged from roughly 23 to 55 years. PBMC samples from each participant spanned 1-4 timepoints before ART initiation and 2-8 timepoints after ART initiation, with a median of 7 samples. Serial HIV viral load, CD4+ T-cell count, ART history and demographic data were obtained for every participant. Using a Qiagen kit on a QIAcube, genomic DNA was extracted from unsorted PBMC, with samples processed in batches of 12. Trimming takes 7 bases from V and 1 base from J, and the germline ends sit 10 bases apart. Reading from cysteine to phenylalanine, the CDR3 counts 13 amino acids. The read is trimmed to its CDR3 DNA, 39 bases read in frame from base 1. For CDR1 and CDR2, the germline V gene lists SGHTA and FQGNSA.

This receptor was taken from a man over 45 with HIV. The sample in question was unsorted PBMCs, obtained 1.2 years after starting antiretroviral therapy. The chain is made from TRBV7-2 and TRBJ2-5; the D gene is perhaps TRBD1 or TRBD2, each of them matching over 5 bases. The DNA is TGTGCCAGCAACCGGGGCCCCCAAGAGACCCAGTACTTC. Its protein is CASNRGPQETQYF. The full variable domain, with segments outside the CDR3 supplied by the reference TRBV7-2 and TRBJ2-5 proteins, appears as GAGVSQSPSNKVTEKGKDVELRCDPISGHTALYWYRQSLGQGLEFLIYFQGNSAPDKSGLPSDRFSAERTGGSVSTLTIQRTQQEDSAVYLCASNRGPQETQYFGPGTRLLVL.